Shown below are 27 T cell receptor beta chains from a single sample sequenced in a study of monozygotic twins with inflammatory bowel disease (dated by TCRdb to between 2018 and 2021). The method was 5' RACE. The sequencing machine was an Illumina HiSeq 2500. TCRdb reprocessed the reads into one record per CDR3 protein sequence, lacking DNA. The sample's own table lists approximately 400,000 distinct CDR3 sequences. 2% to 3% of the sample rests with the top ten. Sequenced input: blood. The source is a human donor with ulcerative colitis or Crohn's disease, or a healthy co-twin of an affected twin (not recorded which).

The gene calls are TRBV12-3 or TRBV12-4 and TRBJ2-5; the D call from TCRdb, TRBD2, cannot be confirmed without DNA. This CDR3 region has 14 residues. The CDR3 loop reads CASSWTSGQETQYF.

The V gene is TRBV4-1, the J gene TRBJ2-5; the D call of TRBD2 rests on TCRdb alone, since no DNA is present to check it. Germline V gene lookup returns CDR1 MGHRA and CDR2 YSYEKL. The CDR3 is 14 residues long. The CDR3 is CASSHGLAGESQYF.

The chain employs TRBV20-1 and TRBJ1-1; TCRdb names TRBD1, which stays unverified in the absence of DNA. The CDR3 consists of 19 residues. The germline CDR1 and CDR2 sequences are DFQATT and SNEGSKA (reference sequence). Here the CDR3 reads CSARVPLGTGSFMNTEAFF.

The chain's CDR3 is CASSAAGGQYEQYF. The chain carries TRBV25-1 and TRBJ2-7; TCRdb indicates TRBD1, and absent DNA this call remains unverified. Looked up from germline, CDR1 is MGHDK and CDR2 is SYGVNS. The CDR3 runs 14 residues.

The chain is built from TRBV4-3 and TRBJ2-1; no DNA is available, so the TRBD2 call from TCRdb remains unchecked. From germline, CDR1 is LGHNA and CDR2 YSLEER. The CDR3 consists of 15 residues. CDR3: CASSQGVAGTDEQFF.

This chain links TRBV25-1 with TRBJ2-7. This CDR3 contains 11 residues. From germline, CDR1 is MGHDK and CDR2 SYGVNS. CDR3 region: CASSEGSEQYF.

The V call is TRBV27, the J call TRBJ2-5; the D call from TCRdb, TRBD2, cannot be confirmed without DNA. Germline CDR1 is MNHEY and CDR2 is SMNVEV (reference sequence). CDR3 length equals 15 residues. CDR3 sequence reads: CASRTFGTAQETQYF.

The V and J genes are TRBV2 and TRBJ2-5; TCRdb picks TRBD1, but there is no DNA to check that call. Germline CDR1 SNHLY, CDR2 FYNNEI. This CDR3 has 15 residues. CDR3 loop: CASKRGAINRETQYF. The variable domain in full, with the rest retrieved from reference TRBV2 and TRBJ2-5, is EPEVTQTPSHQVTQMGQEVILRCVPISNHLYFYWYRQILGQKVEFLVSFYNNEISEKSEIFDDQFSVERPDGSNFTLKIRSTKLEDSAMYFCASKRGAINRETQYFGPGTRLLVL.

J is TRBJ2-1 and V is TRBV12-3 or TRBV12-4; TCRdb's D call of TRBD2 is untestable without DNA. The CDR3 length is 17 residues. The CDR3 spells CASSLLASGNTYNEQFF.

V usage is TRBV6-2 or TRBV6-3 and J usage is TRBJ2-7; TCRdb calls TRBD1, which cannot be checked without DNA. This CDR3 spans 17 amino acids. CDR1 is MNHEY and CDR2 is SVGEGT in the germline V gene. The CDR3 sequence: CASSYFYPKDISYEQYF.

The chain carries TRBV28 and TRBJ1-4. Germline V gene sequence: CDR1 MDHEN, CDR2 SYDVKM. This CDR3 region has 14 residues. The CDR3 loop is CASRQQATNEKLFF.

V is TRBV20-1 and J is TRBJ1-2; there is no DNA to check the TCRdb D call of TRBD1. This CDR3 has 14 amino acids. In germline, CDR1 is DFQATT, CDR2 SNEGSKA (reference sequence). This CDR3 is CSAIPLTGPYGYTF.

The J gene is TRBJ1-5, the V gene TRBV7-2. The CDR3 runs to 14 residues. Germline V CDR1 and CDR2: SGHTA, FQGNSA. CDR3 amino acids: CASSFRLTNQPQHF. The full variable domain, with the rest looked up from reference TRBV7-2 and TRBJ1-5, is GAGVSQSPSNKVTEKGKDVELRCDPISGHTALYWYRQSLGQGLEFLIYFQGNSAPDKSGLPSDRFSAERTGGSVSTLTIQRTQQEDSAVYLCASSFRLTNQPQHFGDGTRLSIL.

The CDR3 spells CASSPVRDPGNTIYF. The chain links TRBV18 to TRBJ1-3; TCRdb indicates TRBD1, and absent DNA this call remains unverified. The CDR3 length is 15 residues. CDR1 and CDR2 from the germline V gene are KGHSH and LQKENI.

The gene calls are TRBV4-3 and TRBJ2-7; TCRdb indicates TRBD1, and absent DNA this call remains unverified. Germline V gene sequence: CDR1 LGHNA, CDR2 YSLEER. This CDR3 contains 16 residues. CDR3 region: CASSQARGPSSYEQYF.

This chain joins TRBV2 and TRBJ1-4; the D call of TRBD1 rests on TCRdb alone, since no DNA is present to check it. CDR1 is SNHLY, CDR2 FYNNEI, per germline. The CDR3 is made up of 13 amino acids. CDR3 region: CASRGALLEKLFF.

The chain joins TRBV6-2 or TRBV6-3 to TRBJ2-7. Germline assignment: CDR1 MNHEY and CDR2 SVGEGT. The CDR3 covers 12 residues. This CDR3 is CASSYGIGEQYF.

J is TRBJ1-6 and V is TRBV20-1; the D call from TCRdb, TRBD1, cannot be confirmed without DNA. CDR1 is DFQATT, CDR2 SNEGSKA, per germline (reference sequence). The CDR3 is made up of 16 amino acids. Here the CDR3 reads CSAPRQQGASYSPLHF.

The rearrangement links TRBV6-1 to TRBJ1-1; the TRBD1 assignment by TCRdb is unverifiable without DNA. In germline, CDR1 is MNHNS, CDR2 SASEGT. The CDR3 covers 15 residues. CDR3: CASSRSPRGNTEAFF.

The V and J genes are TRBV2 and TRBJ2-2; the D call of TRBD1 rests on TCRdb alone, since no DNA is present to check it. The germline V gene encodes CDR1 SNHLY and CDR2 FYNNEI. There are 15 residues in the CDR3. The CDR3 loop is CASSGVQGGTGELFF. Full variable domain (missing parts from reference TRBV2 and TRBJ2-2): EPEVTQTPSHQVTQMGQEVILRCVPISNHLYFYWYRQILGQKVEFLVSFYNNEISEKSEIFDDQFSVERPDGSNFTLKIRSTKLEDSAMYFCASSGVQGGTGELFFGEGSRLTVL.

The chain combines TRBV5-1 with TRBJ2-3. CDR1 SGHRS and CDR2 YFSETQ come from the germline V gene. The CDR3 is 17 amino acids. CDR3 protein: CASSLPSGRGGTDTQYF.

CDR3 residues: CASSWATLAGARGTQYF. The chain has TRBV12-3 or TRBV12-4 and TRBJ2-5; the TRBD2 assignment by TCRdb is unverifiable without DNA. This CDR3 is built from 17 residues.

The J gene is TRBJ1-2, the V gene TRBV12-3 or TRBV12-4; TCRdb reports TRBD1, a call that lacks DNA to check it against. The CDR3 extends over 14 amino acids. This CDR3 is CASSLGTVFYGYTF.

The gene calls are TRBV25-1 and TRBJ1-1; with no DNA, the TCRdb D assignment of TRBD1 cannot be verified. Germline CDR1 MGHDK, CDR2 SYGVNS. The CDR3 is 16 amino acids. CDR3 sequence: CASSEWGGGSNTEAFF.

The chain combines TRBV5-1 with TRBJ1-2; lacking DNA, the TRBD1 call made by TCRdb goes unchecked. The germline V gene has CDR1 SGHRS and CDR2 YFSETQ. There are 15 residues in the CDR3. CDR3 residues: CASSLEATQGSGYTF.

The chain recombines TRBV5-6 with TRBJ1-2; TCRdb names TRBD1, which stays unverified in the absence of DNA. Germline V gives CDR1 SGHDT, CDR2 YYEEEE. This CDR3 is built from 16 residues. This CDR3 reads CASSSEDRPANYGYTF.

The chain joins TRBV5-1 to TRBJ2-5; TCRdb selects TRBD1, and the lack of DNA leaves this call unchecked. The CDR3 covers 14 residues. The germline gives CDR1 SGHRS, CDR2 YFSETQ. CDR3 amino acids: CASSSGQEGETQYF.